There are a few counts of the clone carrying this T cell receptor (beta chain). Its antigen remains unidentified. This record comes from a study of T-cell memory formation after mild COVID-19. Broader study findings: That cross-reactive memory joined was suggested by some responding clones appearing in pre-infection memory. Among CD4+ contracting clones, most were CM and EM, and CD8+ ones EMRA.

Germline V gene sequence: CDR1 SGHTS, CDR2 YDEGEE. CDR3 length: 15 residues. Deletions cut 2 bases from V and 0 bases from J, with 9 bases between. TCRdb re-analysed the 5' RACE reads in MiXCR, keeping a single row per CDR3 protein. The sample lists around 420,000 distinct CDR3 sequences; approximately 24% were seen once. The sequenced sample was PBMCs or a T cell subset sorted from them (not recorded which). The source is an adult woman who had mild COVID-19 (a few samples of this study predate the infection). Cell type and time point are not known. The chain links TRBV5-8 to TRBJ1-5; the D gene is possibly TRBD1 (5 bases). The DNA for the CDR3 is TGTGCCAGCAGCTTAAGGGGATATAGCAATCAGCCCCAGCATTTT. Translating it yields CASSLRGYSNQPQHF.